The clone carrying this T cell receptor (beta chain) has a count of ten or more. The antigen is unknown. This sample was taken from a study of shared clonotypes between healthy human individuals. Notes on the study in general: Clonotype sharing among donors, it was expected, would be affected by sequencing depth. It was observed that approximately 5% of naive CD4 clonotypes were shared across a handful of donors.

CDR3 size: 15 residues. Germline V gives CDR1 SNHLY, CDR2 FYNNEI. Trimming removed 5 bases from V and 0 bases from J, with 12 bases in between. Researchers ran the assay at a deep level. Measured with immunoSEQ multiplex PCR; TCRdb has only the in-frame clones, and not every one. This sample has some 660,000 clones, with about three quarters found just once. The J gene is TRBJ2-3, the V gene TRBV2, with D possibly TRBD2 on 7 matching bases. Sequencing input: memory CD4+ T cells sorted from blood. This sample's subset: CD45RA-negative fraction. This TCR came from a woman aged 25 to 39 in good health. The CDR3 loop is CASSTQGGSTDTQYF. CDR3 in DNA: TGTGCCAGCAGTACACAGGGAGGGAGCACAGATACGCAGTATTTT.